Listed here are 13 T cell receptor beta chains from one sample, sequenced in a study of blood T cell repertoires in COVID-19 (dated by TCRdb to about 2020). To prepare the library, the immunoSEQ multiplex PCR assay was applied. This is the immuneACCESS table as TCRdb keeps it, with only in-frame sequences that have V and J called. A part of the clones is gone; compared with another copy, unresolved V genes explain less than half, and the rest is unexplained. This sample is represented by about 160,000 clones; 79% of them were singletons. The ten biggest clones cover more than 6.5% of the sample. Sequencing was done on a sample of peripheral blood. The source is a woman aged 55-70 years with COVID-19, enrolled during active disease.

The V call is TRBV2, the J call TRBJ1-5, with 8 bases matching TRBD1. J lost 5 bases, V lost 3 bases, and 6 bases had no gene match. The CDR3 covers 15 residues. In germline, CDR1 is SNHLY, CDR2 FYNNEI. The CDR3 DNA sequence: TGTGCCAGCAGTGAGCGCAGGGGGCTTGATCAGCCCCAGCATTTT. Amino acids: CASSERRGLDQPQHF.

This chain joins TRBV6-5 and TRBJ2-7; D not resolved. The CDR3 is made up of 13 amino acids. CDR1 is MNHEY, CDR2 SVGAGI, per germline. V was shortened by 7 bases and J by 0 bases, with 10 bases between the two germline ends. Here the CDR3 reads CASKLTSSYEQYF. CDR3 nucleotides: TGTGCCAGCAAACTCACGAGCTCCTACGAGCAGTACTTC.

The V call is TRBV19, the J call TRBJ1-2, with TRBD1 as a possible D gene (6 bases). The CDR3 totals 13 residues. The germline CDR1 and CDR2 sequences are LNHDA and SQIVND (reference sequence). Between the trimmed V and J ends, which lost 3 bases and 6 bases, there was a span of 11 bases. CDR3 loop: CASSILRGDGYTF. The CDR3 bases are TGTGCCAGTAGTATTCTCAGGGGCGATGGCTACACCTTC.

This rearrangement joins TRBV10-3 to TRBJ2-5; 9 nucleotides line up with TRBD1. The CDR3 contains 14 residues. After removal of 10 bases from V and 4 bases from J, the junction contained 10 bases not matched to a gene. Germline loops: CDR1 ENHRY, CDR2 SYGVKD. The CDR3 sequence is CATRQGEGGETQYF. As DNA, the CDR3 is TGTGCCACCCGACAGGGGGAAGGAGGAGAGACCCAGTACTTC.

V usage is TRBV19 and J usage is TRBJ2-1; 12 bases align to TRBD2. The V segment lost 5 bases and the J segment 0 bases; nucleotides outside the gene matches: 14. In germline, CDR1 is LNHDA, CDR2 SQIVND (reference sequence). The CDR3 is made up of 20 amino acids. CDR3 amino acids: CASSPRGLAGRAGSYNEQFF. The CDR3 DNA reads TGTGCCAGTAGTCCGAGGGGACTAGCGGGTCGGGCGGGCTCCTACAATGAGCAGTTCTTC.

The chain joins TRBV19 to TRBJ1-1, with 7 bases that match TRBD1. The V segment lost 8 bases and the J segment 0 bases; nucleotides outside the gene matches: 21. The CDR3 sequence is 19 residues long. The germline V gene encodes CDR1 LNHDA and CDR2 SQIVND (reference sequence). The CDR3 DNA is TGTGCCAGTCTATTGGGTAAGGGACAGCAATCCGGAGTGAACACTGAAGCTTTCTTT. Its protein is CASLLGKGQQSGVNTEAFF.

The J gene is TRBJ1-6, the V gene TRBV19; TRBD1 aligns across 7 bases. The CDR3 is 15 residues long. Germline trimming cut 5 bases from V and 9 bases from J; bases unmatched to any gene: 10. CDR1 LNHDA and CDR2 SQIVND come from the germline V gene (reference sequence). The CDR3 DNA is TGTGCCAGTAGTGGAGACAGGGCTGGGGTTTCACCCCTCCACTTT. It yields the protein CASSGDRAGVSPLHF.

The rearrangement uses TRBV7-2 and TRBJ2-1, with TRBD1 matching 8 bases. Germline V gene lookup returns CDR1 SGHTA and CDR2 FQGNSA. CDR3 length equals 15 residues. With V trimmed by 5 bases and J by 1 base, 4 bases remained unmatched. The DNA of the CDR3 is TGTGCCAGCAGCCCCGACAGGGGTTCCTACAATGAGCAGTTCTTC. It codes for CASSPDRGSYNEQFF.

This chain connects TRBV29-1 to TRBJ1-1; D is uncertain. This CDR3 contains 14 residues. CDR1 SQVTM and CDR2 ANQGSEA come from the germline V gene. With 4 bases removed from V and 0 bases from J, the gap between germline ends came to 12 bases. CDR3 sequence reads: CSVGFRGLNTEAFF. The CDR3 region has the DNA TGCAGCGTTGGATTTCGGGGATTGAACACTGAAGCTTTCTTT.

As for this clone: One end of the junction does not line up with germline, which may come from a read error. CDR3 sequence reads: CAWSVSQGAVFF. CDR3 DNA: TGTGCCTGGAGTGTATCTCAAGGGGCGGTTTTCTTC. The chain is built from TRBV30 and TRBJ1-2; possible D gene TRBD1, 5 bases. Germline CDR1 reads GTSNPN; CDR2 reads SVGIG (reference sequence). The CDR3 runs to 12 residues. The full variable domain, in which reference TRBV30 and TRBJ1-2 provide the parts outside the CDR3, is SQTIHQWPATLVQPVGSPLSLECTVEGTSNPNLYWYRQAAGRGLQLLFYSVGIGQISSEVPQNLSASRPQDRQFILSSKKLLLSDSGFYLCAWSVSQGAVFFGSGTRLTVV.

This rearrangement joins TRBV10-1 to TRBJ1-4; the D gene is possibly TRBD1 (5 bases). CDR3 size: 14 residues. The V gene lost 3 bases and the J gene lost 2 bases, with 7 bases spanning the gap. Germline loops: CDR1 WNHNN, CDR2 SYGVQD (reference sequence). The CDR3 is CASSERGTNEKLFF. DNA of the CDR3: TGCGCCAGCAGTGAAAGGGGCACTAATGAAAAACTGTTTTTT.

This sequence joins TRBV3-1 (or the pseudogene TRBV3-2) and TRBJ1-2, with TRBD1 matching over 9 bases. CDR3 size: 16 residues. With 3 bases clipped from V and 3 bases from J, the junction kept 8 bases outside the gene matches. Germline lookup yields CDR1 LGHDT and CDR2 YNNKEL (reference sequence). For the CDR3, the DNA is TGTGCCAGCAGCCACTGGGGGACAGGGCTTGACTATGGCTACACCTTC. This translates into CASSHWGTGLDYGYTF.

The rearrangement uses TRBV6-5 and TRBJ1-2; tentative D call: TRBD1 (5 bases). V lost 4 bases to trimming and J lost 4 bases, with 19 bases between them. This CDR3 has 16 amino acids. Germline V gene sequence: CDR1 MNHEY, CDR2 SVGAGI. The CDR3 spells CASSFTPGKGIYGYTF. CDR3 nucleotides: TGTGCCAGCAGTTTTACGCCAGGGAAGGGGATCTATGGCTACACCTTC.